These 31 T cell receptor beta chains share one sample of origin, sequenced in a study of T-cell memory formation after mild COVID-19. TCRdb passed the 5' RACE reads through MiXCR, listing each CDR3 protein once. The sample has fewer than 450,000 distinct CDR3 sequences, less than 25% seen once. The sample taken for sequencing was PBMCs or a T cell subset sorted from them (not recorded which). The receptor set was obtained from an adult woman who had mild COVID-19 (a few samples of this study predate the infection). Cell type and time point are not known.

This clonotype was counted only a few times. The chain has TRBV12-3 or TRBV12-4 and TRBJ1-3, with 10 bases identical to TRBD1. The CDR3 is made up of 16 amino acids. With V trimmed by 6 bases and J by 3 bases, 8 bases remained unmatched. This chain's CDR3 is CASRKPGQGFGNTIYF. Here the CDR3 DNA reads TGTGCCAGCAGAAAACCGGGACAGGGGTTTGGAAACACCATATATTTT.

V usage is TRBV4-3 and J usage is TRBJ1-6; 7 bases fit TRBD1. Unmatched junction bases numbered 9, after V lost 0 bases and J lost 7 bases. The CDR3 spans 17 residues. Germline CDR1 and CDR2: LGHNA and YSLEER. Here the CDR3 reads CASSQDAPPGGNSPLHF. The CDR3 bases are TGCGCCAGCAGCCAAGACGCCCCGCCAGGGGGAAATTCACCCCTCCACTTT.

This clonotype was found a few times. The V and J genes are TRBV20-1 and TRBJ2-2; 12 bases fit TRBD2. The junction had 4 bases not matched to a gene; V was cut back by 4 bases and J by 7 bases. There are 14 residues in the CDR3. The germline CDR1 and CDR2 sequences are DFQATT and SNEGSKA (reference sequence). The CDR3 region is CSATSGRAGGELFF. The CDR3, as DNA: TGCAGTGCTACTAGCGGGAGGGCCGGCGGGGAGCTGTTTTTT.

The chain employs TRBV20-1 and TRBJ2-3; a weak D match, TRBD2 (6 bases). The CDR3 extends over 15 amino acids. Germline CDR1 reads DFQATT; CDR2 reads SNEGSKA (reference sequence). The V gene lost 0 bases and the J gene lost 4 bases, with 14 bases spanning the gap. CDR3 sequence (DNA): TGCAGTGCTAGAGATCCCCGGGGGAGGCCAGATACGCAGTATTTT. Its protein is CSARDPRGRPDTQYF.

The V call is TRBV6-1, the J call TRBJ2-7; D ambiguous. Germline V gene sequence: CDR1 MNHNS, CDR2 SASEGT. The CDR3 length is 17 residues. V lost 7 bases to trimming and J lost 0 bases, with 22 bases between them. CDR3 region: CASIPRHSGQGSYEQYF. CDR3 nucleotide sequence: TGTGCCAGCATTCCGAGACACTCAGGCCAAGGCTCCTACGAGCAGTACTTC.

This rearrangement joins TRBV7-8 to TRBJ1-2; D is perhaps TRBD1 (6 bases). Germline V gives CDR1 SGHVS, CDR2 FQNEAQ. V was shortened by 1 base and J by 4 bases, with 10 bases between the two germline ends. The CDR3 runs to 14 residues. The CDR3 reads CASSLGKGGYGYTF. For the CDR3, the DNA is TGTGCCAGCAGCTTAGGGAAAGGGGGCTATGGCTACACCTTC.

The rearrangement uses TRBV20-1 and TRBJ2-4, with D hard to call. Germline lookup yields CDR1 DFQATT and CDR2 SNEGSKA (reference sequence). V was cut by 6 bases and J by 2 bases, with 20 bases left in between. The CDR3 sequence is 16 residues long. For the CDR3, the DNA is TGCAGTGCAACCGCTCGGCACATAGACACCAAAAACATTCAGTACTTC. This gives the protein CSATARHIDTKNIQYF.

This clonotype was picked up many times. The chain links TRBV19 to TRBJ2-7; 8 bases map to TRBD1. This CDR3 region has 14 residues. Germline CDR1 LNHDA, CDR2 SQIVND (reference sequence). Trimming at V came to 2 bases and at J to 3 bases, leaving 3 bases not matched to a gene. The CDR3 DNA sequence: TGTGCCAGTAGTATACAAGGACAGGGCTACGAGCAGTACTTC. Residues: CASSIQGQGYEQYF.

This clonotype has just a few counts. The genes are TRBV11-2 and TRBJ2-3; tentatively, D is TRBD2 (5 bases). V was clipped by 7 bases and J by 5 bases, with 16 bases between them. CDR1 and CDR2 from the germline V gene are SGHAT and FQNNGV. The CDR3 is made up of 14 amino acids. CDR3 nucleotides: TGTGCCAGCACCCCACAGAGGGCCGTAGATACGCAGTATTTT. This codes for CASTPQRAVDTQYF.

The chain joins TRBV6-1 to TRBJ1-6, with D tentatively TRBD1 (5 bases). This CDR3 region has 14 residues. Trimming took 6 bases from V and 7 from J, leaving 13 bases between them. CDR1 is MNHNS, CDR2 SASEGT, per germline. CDR3: CASRSGTENSPLHF. CDR3 coding DNA: TGTGCCAGCAGGTCCGGGACGGAGAATTCACCCCTCCACTTT.

This clonotype turned up a few times. The chain combines TRBV25-1 with TRBJ2-7; unclear D gene. Per germline, CDR1 MGHDK and CDR2 SYGVNS. V dropped 3 bases and J dropped 4 bases, with 10 bases sitting between them. CDR3 size: 13 residues. The CDR3 coding sequence is TGTGCCAGCAGTGATGGCCCTATGTACGAGCAGTACTTC. It yields the protein CASSDGPMYEQYF.

The CDR3 region is CASSQVSAGANTEAFF. The CDR3 coding sequence is TGTGCCAGCAGCCAAGTTTCTGCAGGGGCGAACACTGAAGCTTTCTTT. The V gene is TRBV4-2, the J gene TRBJ1-1, with D possibly being TRBD1 (6 bases). Germline CDR1 is LGHNA and CDR2 is YNFKEQ. Trimming removed 1 base from V and 1 base from J, with 13 bases in between. There are 16 residues in the CDR3.

The chain joins TRBV3-1 to TRBJ2-7; D is undetermined. Germline-derived CDR1 and CDR2 are LGHDT and YNNKEL (reference sequence). The CDR3 runs to 13 residues. The V and J ends lost 2 bases and 5 bases respectively, with 10 bases between them. Here the CDR3 reads CASSQNPGDEQYF. The CDR3 coding sequence is TGTGCCAGCAGCCAAAACCCTGGTGACGAGCAGTACTTC.

This chain uses TRBV7-8 with TRBJ1-1, with 12 bases fitting TRBD1. V lost 5 bases and J lost 0; bases outside the gene matches: 4. Germline V gives CDR1 SGHVS, CDR2 FQNEAQ. This CDR3 comprises 16 residues. Here the CDR3 reads CASSGDRGPLNTEAFF. CDR3 sequence (DNA): TGTGCCAGCAGCGGGGACAGGGGGCCGCTGAACACTGAAGCTTTCTTT.

The chain couples TRBV5-1 to TRBJ2-2; D is ambiguous. Germline assignment: CDR1 SGHRS and CDR2 YFSETQ. The germline V and J ends were trimmed by 0 bases and 0 bases, with 9 bases remaining between them. This CDR3 contains 16 residues. As DNA, the CDR3 is TGCGCCAGCAGCTTGGACCCAGGTTCGAACACCGGGGAGCTGTTTTTT. Translation gives CASSLDPGSNTGELFF. Full variable domain (remainder filled in from reference TRBV5-1 and TRBJ2-2): KAGVTQTPRYLIKTRGQQVTLSCSPISGHRSVSWYQQTPGQGLQFLFEYFSETQRNKGNFPGRFSGRQFSNSRSEMNVSTLELGDSALYLCASSLDPGSNTGELFFGEGSRLTVL.

CDR3 sequence reads: CASSLGQDSYEQYF. In DNA, the CDR3 is TGTGCCAGCAGCCTAGGACAGGACTCCTACGAGCAGTACTTC. The chain carries TRBV7-7 and TRBJ2-7, with TRBD1 matching 7 bases. CDR1 and CDR2 (germline): SSHAT, FNYEAQ (reference sequence). The CDR3 length is 14 residues. V shed 5 bases, J shed 0 bases, and the junction held 4 bases outside the gene matches.

CDR3 sequence reads: CASSEPRTANYGYTF. The CDR3 nucleotides read TGTGCCAGCAGTGAGCCCCGGACCGCAAACTATGGCTACACCTTC. V and J are TRBV6-1 and TRBJ1-2; the D is unclear. CDR3 length: 15 amino acids. Looked up from germline, CDR1 is MNHNS and CDR2 is SASEGT. The V and J ends lost 3 bases and 2 bases respectively, with 13 bases between them.

This clonotype was recorded a few times. The rearrangement links TRBV5-1 to TRBJ2-3; D gene uncertain. Germline-derived CDR1 and CDR2 are SGHRS and YFSETQ. Trimming pared 1 base from V and 6 bases from J, leaving 9 bases between. This CDR3 contains 13 residues. CDR3 protein: CASSLYVTDTQYF. The CDR3 DNA is TGCGCCAGCAGCTTGTACGTGACGGATACGCAGTATTTT.

This clonotype showed up just a few times. The chain uses TRBV29-1 and TRBJ2-5, with D hard to call. CDR3 length: 10 amino acids. Trimming left V 4 bases short and J 5 bases short, with 5 bases between. Germline values: CDR1 SQVTM, CDR2 ANQGSEA. For the CDR3, the DNA is TGCAGCGTTGGTCAGGAGACCCAGTACTTC. It encodes CSVGQETQYF. The full variable domain, completed using reference TRBV29-1 and TRBJ2-5, is SAVISQKPSRDICQRGTSLTIQCQVDSQVTMMFWYRQQPGQSLTLIATANQGSEATYESGFVIDKFPISRPNLTFSTLTVSNMSPEDSSIYLCSVGQETQYFGPGTRLLVL.

Only a few counts were recorded for this clonotype. The chain links TRBV2 to TRBJ2-3, with D possibly being TRBD2 (5 bases). Per the germline V gene, CDR1 is SNHLY and CDR2 is FYNNEI. The CDR3 has 15 amino acids. Trimming removed 6 bases from V and 2 bases from J, with 15 bases in between. The CDR3 coding sequence is TGTGCCAGCAGCGTGGAGGCTATAAACACAGATACGCAGTATTTT. Translation: CASSVEAINTDTQYF.

V and J are TRBV10-2 and TRBJ2-1, with D uncertain. Trimming cost V 6 bases and J 10 bases, with 10 bases left between them. The CDR3 sequence is 11 residues long. The V gene's germline CDR1 is WSHSY and CDR2 SAAADI. Written as DNA, the CDR3 is TGCGCCAGCAGCCCCCTCGCCGAGCAGTTCTTC. As protein: CASSPLAEQFF.

Only one count was recorded for this clonotype. The V and J genes are TRBV10-3 and TRBJ2-7, with TRBD2 identical over 7 bases. V was pared by 2 bases and J by 3 bases, with 4 bases of the junction left unmatched. Germline loops: CDR1 ENHRY, CDR2 SYGVKD. The CDR3 has 14 residues. The CDR3 protein is CAISEISGIYEQYF. The CDR3 nucleotides read TGTGCCATCAGTGAGATCAGCGGGATCTACGAGCAGTACTTC.

The chain carries TRBV28 and TRBJ1-1, with a possible D match to TRBD1 (5 bases). The CDR3 runs to 14 residues. Germline lookup yields CDR1 MDHEN and CDR2 SYDVKM. Trimming removed 1 base from V and 4 bases from J, with 10 bases in between. This CDR3 is CASSLSTDGTEAFF. DNA for the CDR3: TGTGCCAGCAGTTTATCGACAGATGGCACTGAAGCTTTCTTT.

The gene calls are TRBV20-1 and TRBJ2-7; tentative D call: TRBD1 (7 bases). Germline V lookup: CDR1 DFQATT, CDR2 SNEGSKA (reference sequence). The CDR3 is 17 residues long. The V end was cut by 0 bases, the J end by 3 bases, with 21 bases between. The CDR3 spells CSARDNQGGAINYEQYF. Written as DNA, the CDR3 is TGCAGTGCTAGAGATAATCAGGGGGGCGCGATAAACTACGAGCAGTACTTC.

J is TRBJ1-5 and V is TRBV3-1; D unclear. Germline CDR1 reads LGHDT; CDR2 reads YNNKEL (reference sequence). The V and J ends lost 0 bases and 6 bases respectively, with 12 bases between them. The CDR3 is 15 residues long. This CDR3 is CASSQDPVTGQPQHF. The DNA for the CDR3 is TGTGCCAGCAGCCAAGATCCAGTAACTGGTCAGCCCCAGCATTTT.

V and J are TRBV5-1 and TRBJ2-3, with D uncertain. The CDR3 is 12 amino acids. CDR1 is SGHRS and CDR2 is YFSETQ in the germline V gene. The ends were cut back, 0 bases at V and 5 bases at J, with 4 bases in the middle. The CDR3 DNA follows: TGCGCCAGCAGCTTGGCCAAAGATACGCAGTATTTT. Its protein is CASSLAKDTQYF.

This clonotype has more than one count but fewer than ten. The V and J genes are TRBV28 and TRBJ1-2; tentatively, D is TRBD1 (5 bases). V lost 5 bases, J lost 6 bases, and 10 bases lay in between. The CDR3 spans 12 residues. The germline CDR1 and CDR2 sequences are MDHEN and SYDVKM. In nucleotides, the CDR3 is TGTGCCAGCAGTGACAGTCTGAATGGCTACACCTTC. This sequence encodes CASSDSLNGYTF.

The J gene is TRBJ2-7, the V gene TRBV2, with TRBD1 matching over 8 bases. The junction had 7 bases not matched to a gene; V was cut back by 4 bases and J by 5 bases. The CDR3 spans 14 residues. Germline V lookup: CDR1 SNHLY, CDR2 FYNNEI. CDR3 loop: CASSGRTGRDEQYF. The DNA of the CDR3 is TGTGCCAGCAGTGGACGGACAGGGCGAGACGAGCAGTACTTC.

This clonotype has more than one count but fewer than ten. The chain combines TRBV19 with TRBJ2-1; weak D call: TRBD1 (7 bases). V lost 0 bases and J lost 8, with 17 bases in between. CDR3 length: 16 residues. CDR1 is LNHDA and CDR2 is SQIVND in the germline V gene (reference sequence). For the CDR3, the DNA is TGTGCCAGTAGTATAGATCAGGGGGGTAAGATCCATGAGCAGTTCTTC. Its protein is CASSIDQGGKIHEQFF.

This clonotype has more than one count but fewer than ten. The chain links TRBV5-1 to TRBJ2-7, with 13 nucleotides matching TRBD2. The CDR3 length is 16 residues. Trimming at V came to 7 bases and at J to 5 bases, leaving 12 bases not matched to a gene. The germline V gene encodes CDR1 SGHRS and CDR2 YFSETQ. CDR3 nucleotides: TGCGCCAGCCAACCTTGGACTAGCGGGAGTAAGGACGAGCAGTACTTC. As protein: CASQPWTSGSKDEQYF.

The V and J genes are TRBV27 and TRBJ1-1; maybe TRBD1 (6 bases). V was trimmed by 0 bases and J by 5 bases, leaving 13 bases between them. The length of the CDR3 is 15 residues. Per the germline V gene, CDR1 is MNHEY and CDR2 is SMNVEV (reference sequence). CDR3: CASSLSPGAGTEAFF. As DNA, the CDR3 is TGTGCCAGCAGTTTATCCCCAGGGGCTGGGACTGAAGCTTTCTTT.